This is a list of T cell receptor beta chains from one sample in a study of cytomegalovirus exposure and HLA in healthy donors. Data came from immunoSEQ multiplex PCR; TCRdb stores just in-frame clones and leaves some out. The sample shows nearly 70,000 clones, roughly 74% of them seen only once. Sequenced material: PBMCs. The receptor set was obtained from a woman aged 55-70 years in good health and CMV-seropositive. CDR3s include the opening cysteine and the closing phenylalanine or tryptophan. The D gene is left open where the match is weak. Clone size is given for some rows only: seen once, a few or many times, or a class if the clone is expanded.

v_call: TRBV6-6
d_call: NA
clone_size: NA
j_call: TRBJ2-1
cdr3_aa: CASSYVSYNEQFF
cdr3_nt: TGTGCCAGCAGTTACGTCAGCTACAATGAGCAGTTCTTC

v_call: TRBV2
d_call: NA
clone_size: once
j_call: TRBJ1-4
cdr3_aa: CASSGSGGANEKLFF
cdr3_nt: TGTGCCAGCAGTGGCTCCGGGGGTGCTAATGAAAAACTGTTTTTT

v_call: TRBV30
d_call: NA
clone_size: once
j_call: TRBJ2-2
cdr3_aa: CAWDDGVANTGELFF
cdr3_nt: TGTGCCTGGGATGATGGAGTCGCGAACACCGGGGAGCTGTTTTTT

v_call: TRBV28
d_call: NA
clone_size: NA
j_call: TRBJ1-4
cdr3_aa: CASSFGRTNEKLFF
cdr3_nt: TGTGCCAGCAGTTTTGGGAGGACTAATGAAAAACTGTTTTTT

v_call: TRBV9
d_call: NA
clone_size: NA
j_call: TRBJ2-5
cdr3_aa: CASSVLGETQYF
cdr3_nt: TGTGCCAGCAGCGTACTCGGAGAGACCCAGTACTTC

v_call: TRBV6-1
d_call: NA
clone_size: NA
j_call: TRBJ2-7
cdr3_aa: CASSEAWLEENEQYF
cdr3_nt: TGTGCCAGCAGTGAAGCTTGGCTAGAAGAGAACGAGCAGTACTTC

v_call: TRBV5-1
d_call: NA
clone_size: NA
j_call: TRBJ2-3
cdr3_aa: CASKDSGDTQYF
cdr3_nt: TGCGCCAGCAAGGACTCTGGGGATACGCAGTATTTT

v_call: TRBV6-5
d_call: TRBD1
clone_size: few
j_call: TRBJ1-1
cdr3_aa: CASSRQGRGAFF
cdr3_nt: TGTGCCAGCAGTCGACAGGGGCGGGGAGCTTTCTTT

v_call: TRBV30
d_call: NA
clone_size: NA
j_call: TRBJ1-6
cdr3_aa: CAWSVRGAYNSPLHF
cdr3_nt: TGTGCCTGGAGTGTACGGGGGGCCTATAATTCACCCCTCCACTTT

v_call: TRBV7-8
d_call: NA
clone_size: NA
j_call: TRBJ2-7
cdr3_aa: CASSLAESISYEQYF
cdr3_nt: TGTGCCAGCAGCTTAGCCGAGAGTATATCCTACGAGCAGTACTTC

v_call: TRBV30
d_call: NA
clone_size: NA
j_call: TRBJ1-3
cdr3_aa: CAWSAGSGFGNTIYF
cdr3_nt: TGTGCCTGGAGTGCAGGGTCCGGCTTTGGAAACACCATATATTTT

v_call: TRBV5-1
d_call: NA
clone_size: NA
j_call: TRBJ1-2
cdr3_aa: CASSLDLGAGGYTF
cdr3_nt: TGCGCCAGCAGCTTGGATTTGGGGGCTGGTGGCTACACCTTC

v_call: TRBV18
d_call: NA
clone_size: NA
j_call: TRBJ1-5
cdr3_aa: CASSPGGGGRNQPQHF
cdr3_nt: TGTGCCAGCTCACCGGGAGGCGGGGGACGCAATCAGCCCCAGCATTTT

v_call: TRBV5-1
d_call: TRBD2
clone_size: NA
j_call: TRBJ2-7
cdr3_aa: CASSASSGGIYEQYF
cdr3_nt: TGCGCCAGCAGCGCCTCTAGCGGGGGGATCTACGAGCAGTACTTC

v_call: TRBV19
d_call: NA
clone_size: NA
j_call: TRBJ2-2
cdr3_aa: CASSPRGNTGELFF
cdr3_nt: TGTGCCAGTAGTCCTAGGGGGAACACCGGGGAGCTGTTTTTT

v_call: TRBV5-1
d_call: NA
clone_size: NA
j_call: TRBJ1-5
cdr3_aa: CASSLTGNSNQPQHF
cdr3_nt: TGCGCCAGCAGCTTAACAGGGAATAGCAATCAGCCCCAGCATTTT

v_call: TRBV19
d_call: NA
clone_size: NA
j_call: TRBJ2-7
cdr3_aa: CASSMGRDYEQYF
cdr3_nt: TGTGCCAGTAGTATGGGCAGGGACTACGAGCAGTACTTC

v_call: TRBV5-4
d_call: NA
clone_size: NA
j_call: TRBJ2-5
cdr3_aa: CASSLKAGVLQETQYF
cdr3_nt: TGTGCCAGCAGCTTGAAGGCAGGCGTACTCCAAGAGACCCAGTACTTC

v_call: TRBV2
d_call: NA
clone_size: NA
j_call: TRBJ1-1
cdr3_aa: CASSLREEAFF
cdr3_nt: TGTGCCAGCAGTCTCAGGGAAGAAGCTTTCTTT

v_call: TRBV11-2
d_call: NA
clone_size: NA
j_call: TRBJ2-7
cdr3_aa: CASTLGNEQYF
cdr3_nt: TGTGCCAGCACCCTAGGAAACGAGCAGTACTTC

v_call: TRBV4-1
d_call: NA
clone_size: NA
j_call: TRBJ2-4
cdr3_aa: CASSQVRQSAKNIQYF
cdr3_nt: TGCGCCAGCAGCCAAGTCCGACAGTCAGCCAAAAACATTCAGTACTTC

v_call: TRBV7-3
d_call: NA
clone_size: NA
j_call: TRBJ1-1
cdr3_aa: CASSEDINTEAFF
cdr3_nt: TGTGCCAGCAGCGAGGACATTAACACTGAAGCTTTCTTT

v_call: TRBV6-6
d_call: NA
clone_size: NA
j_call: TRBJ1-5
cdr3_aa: CASSSGGGNQPQHF
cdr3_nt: TGTGCCAGCAGTTCGGGGGGCGGCAATCAGCCCCAGCATTTT

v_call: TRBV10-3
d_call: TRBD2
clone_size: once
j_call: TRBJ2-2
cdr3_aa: CAISDGSSGRTGELFF
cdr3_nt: TGTGCCATCAGTGATGGTTCTAGCGGGAGGACCGGGGAGCTGTTTTTT

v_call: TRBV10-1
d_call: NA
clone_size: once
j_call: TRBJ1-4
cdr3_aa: CASSPTSTNEKLFF
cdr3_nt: TGCGCCAGCTCACCCACTTCAACTAATGAAAAACTGTTTTTT

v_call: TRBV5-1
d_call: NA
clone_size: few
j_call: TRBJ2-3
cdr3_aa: CASRGGAPGIDTQYF
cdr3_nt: TGCGCCAGCAGGGGTGGAGCGCCCGGTATAGATACGCAGTATTTT

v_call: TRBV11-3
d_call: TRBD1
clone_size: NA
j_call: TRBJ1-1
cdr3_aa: CASGTGVGTEAFF
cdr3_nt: TGTGCCAGCGGGACAGGGGTTGGCACTGAAGCTTTCTTT

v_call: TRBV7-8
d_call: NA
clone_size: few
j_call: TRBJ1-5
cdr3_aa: CASSLGSVNQPQHF
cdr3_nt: TGTGCCAGCAGCTTAGGGTCGGTCAATCAGCCCCAGCATTTT

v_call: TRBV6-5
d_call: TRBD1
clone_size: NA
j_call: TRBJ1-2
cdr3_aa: CASSYGTGGSSGGYTF
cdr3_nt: TGTGCCAGCAGTTACGGGACAGGGGGAAGTTCGGGGGGCTACACCTTC

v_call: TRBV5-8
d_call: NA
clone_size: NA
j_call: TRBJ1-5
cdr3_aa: CASSSGQIGNQPQHF
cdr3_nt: TGTGCCAGCAGCTCGGGACAAATCGGCAATCAGCCCCAGCATTTT

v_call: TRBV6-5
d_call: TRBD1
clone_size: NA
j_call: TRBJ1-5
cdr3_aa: CASTNNRGGNQPQHF
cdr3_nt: TGTGCCAGCACAAATAACAGGGGCGGGAATCAGCCCCAGCATTTT

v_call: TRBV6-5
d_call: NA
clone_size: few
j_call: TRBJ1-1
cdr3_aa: CASSYSTGQRTEAFF
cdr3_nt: TGTGCCAGCAGTTACTCCACAGGGCAGAGGACTGAAGCTTTCTTT

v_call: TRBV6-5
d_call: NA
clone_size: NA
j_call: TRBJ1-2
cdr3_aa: CASSQQGGHYGYTF
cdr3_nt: TGTGCCAGCAGTCAACAGGGTGGGCACTATGGCTACACCTTC

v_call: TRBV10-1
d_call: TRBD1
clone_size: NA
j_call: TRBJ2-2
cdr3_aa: CASKDSTGGNGELFF
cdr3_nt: TGCGCCAGCAAAGATTCAACAGGGGGCAACGGGGAGCTGTTTTTT

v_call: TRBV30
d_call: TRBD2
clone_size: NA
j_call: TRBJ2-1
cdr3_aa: CAWSEPGLADNEQFF
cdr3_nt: TGTGCCTGGAGCGAACCGGGACTAGCGGACAATGAGCAGTTCTTC

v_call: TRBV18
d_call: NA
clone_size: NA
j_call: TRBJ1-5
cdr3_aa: CASSHTGTNQPQHF
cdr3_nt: TGTGCCAGCTCACATACAGGGACCAATCAGCCCCAGCATTTT

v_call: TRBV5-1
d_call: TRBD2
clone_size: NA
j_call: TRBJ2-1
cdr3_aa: CASGGAYNEQFF
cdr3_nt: TGCGCCAGCGGGGGGGCCTACAATGAGCAGTTCTTC

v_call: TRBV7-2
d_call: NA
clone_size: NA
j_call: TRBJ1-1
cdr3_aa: CASSRVGAGSEAFF
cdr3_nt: TGTGCCAGCAGCCGTGTTGGGGCTGGGTCAGAAGCTTTCTTT

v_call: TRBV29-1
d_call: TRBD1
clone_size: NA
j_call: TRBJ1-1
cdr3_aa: CSVRDSTTGGTEAFF
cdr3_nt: TGCAGCGTTAGGGACTCCACTACAGGGGGCACTGAAGCTTTCTTT

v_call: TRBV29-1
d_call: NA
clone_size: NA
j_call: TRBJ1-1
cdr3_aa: CSVDQGVGNTEAFF
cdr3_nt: TGCAGCGTTGACCAGGGTGTGGGGAACACTGAAGCTTTCTTT

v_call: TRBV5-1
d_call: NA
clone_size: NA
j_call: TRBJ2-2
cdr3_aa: CASSLLAKNTGELFF
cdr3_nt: TGCGCCAGCAGCTTGTTGGCAAAGAACACCGGGGAGCTGTTTTTT

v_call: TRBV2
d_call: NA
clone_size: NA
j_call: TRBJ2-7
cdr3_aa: CASSPWSGYEQYF
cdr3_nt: TGTGCCAGCAGTCCTTGGTCAGGGTACGAGCAGTACTTC

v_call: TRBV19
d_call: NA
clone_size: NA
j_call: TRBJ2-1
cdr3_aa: CASSGGYNEQFF
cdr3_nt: TGTGCCAGTAGTGGCGGCTACAATGAGCAGTTCTTC

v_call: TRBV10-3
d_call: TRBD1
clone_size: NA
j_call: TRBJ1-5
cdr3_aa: CAISVGQGNQPQHF
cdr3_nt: TGTGCCATCAGCGTCGGACAGGGCAATCAGCCCCAGCATTTT

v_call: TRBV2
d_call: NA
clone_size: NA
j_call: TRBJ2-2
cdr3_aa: CAVLHRSGELFF
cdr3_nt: TGTGCCGTCTTACACCGTTCCGGGGAGCTGTTTTTT

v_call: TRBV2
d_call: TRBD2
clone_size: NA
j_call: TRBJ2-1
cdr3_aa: CASSVGTSGGDEQFF
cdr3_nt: TGTGCCAGCAGTGTAGGGACTAGCGGGGGGGATGAGCAGTTCTTC

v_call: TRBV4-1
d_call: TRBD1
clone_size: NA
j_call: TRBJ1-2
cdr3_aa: CASSQGTDFAYGYTF
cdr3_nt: TGCGCCAGCAGCCAGGGGACAGATTTTGCCTATGGCTACACCTTC